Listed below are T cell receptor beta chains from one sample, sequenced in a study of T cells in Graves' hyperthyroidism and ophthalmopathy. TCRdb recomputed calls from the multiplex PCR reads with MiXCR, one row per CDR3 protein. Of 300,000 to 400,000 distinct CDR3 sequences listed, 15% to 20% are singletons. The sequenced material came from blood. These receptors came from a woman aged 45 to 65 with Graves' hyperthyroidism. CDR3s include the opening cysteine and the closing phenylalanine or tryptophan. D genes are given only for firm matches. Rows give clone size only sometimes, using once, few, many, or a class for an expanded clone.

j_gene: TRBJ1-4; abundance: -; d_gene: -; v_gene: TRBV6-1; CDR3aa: CASSGPPTNEKLFF; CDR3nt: TGTGCCAGCAGTGGGCCCCCCACTAATGAAAAACTGTTTTTT
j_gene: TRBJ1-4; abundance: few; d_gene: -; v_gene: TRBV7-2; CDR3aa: CASSFGPSNEKLFF; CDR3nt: TGTGCCAGCAGCTTTGGTCCCTCTAATGAAAAACTGTTTTTT
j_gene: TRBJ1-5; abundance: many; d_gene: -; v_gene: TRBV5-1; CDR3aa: CASSLVGDGQPQHF; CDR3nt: TGCGCCAGCAGCTTGGTTGGGGACGGTCAGCCCCAGCATTTT
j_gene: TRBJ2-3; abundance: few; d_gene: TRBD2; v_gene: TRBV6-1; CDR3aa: CASSLGGGTGTSTDTQYF; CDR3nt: TGTGCCAGCAGTCTGGGCGGGGGAACGGGGACTAGCACAGATACGCAGTATTTT
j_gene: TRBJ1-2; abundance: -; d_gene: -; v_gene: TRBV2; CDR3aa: CASSELGGDGYGYTF; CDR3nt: TGTGCCAGCAGTGAACTCGGGGGAGATGGGTATGGCTACACCTTC
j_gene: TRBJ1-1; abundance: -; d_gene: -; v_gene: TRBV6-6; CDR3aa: CASSYSGHQLNTEAFF; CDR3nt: TGTGCCAGCAGTTACTCCGGCCACCAATTGAACACTGAAGCTTTCTTT
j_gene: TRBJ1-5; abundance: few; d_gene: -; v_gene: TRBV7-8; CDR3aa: CASSLVYGRHPRGVNQPQHF; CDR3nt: TGTGCCAGCAGCTTAGTATACGGACGACACCCGCGGGGGGTCAATCAGCCCCAGCATTTT
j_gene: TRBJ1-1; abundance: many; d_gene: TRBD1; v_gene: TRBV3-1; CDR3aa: CASSQEGKKGAPLYAEAFF; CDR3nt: TGTGCCAGCAGCCAAGAAGGAAAAAAGGGGGCCCCCCTTTACGCTGAAGCTTTCTTT
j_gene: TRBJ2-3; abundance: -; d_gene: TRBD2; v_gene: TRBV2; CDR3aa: CASSAGSGGGLPEYF; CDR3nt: TGTGCCAGCAGTGCCGGGTCGGGAGGCGGCCTACCAGAGTATTTT
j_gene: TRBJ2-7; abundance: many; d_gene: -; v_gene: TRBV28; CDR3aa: CASSGEGEQYF; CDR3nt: TGTGCCAGCAGTGGCGAGGGGGAGCAGTACTTC
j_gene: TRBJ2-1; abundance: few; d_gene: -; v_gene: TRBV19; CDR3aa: CASSTSGAGEQFF; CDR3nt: TGTGCCAGTAGTACCTCCGGGGCGGGTGAGCAGTTCTTC
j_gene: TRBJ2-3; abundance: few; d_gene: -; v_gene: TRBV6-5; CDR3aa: CASSYSNSGLDTQYF; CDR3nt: TGTGCCAGCAGTTACTCGAATAGCGGACTAGATACGCAGTATTTT
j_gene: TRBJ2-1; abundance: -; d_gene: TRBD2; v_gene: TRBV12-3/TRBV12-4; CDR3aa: CASSFTAGPTAEQFF; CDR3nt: TGTGCCAGCAGTTTCACAGCGGGACCGACCGCGGAGCAGTTCTTC
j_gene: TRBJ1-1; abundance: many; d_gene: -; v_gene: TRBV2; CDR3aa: CASRPPLGGNTEAFF; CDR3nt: TGTGCCAGCAGGCCCCCGCTCGGCGGGAATACTGAAGCTTTCTTT
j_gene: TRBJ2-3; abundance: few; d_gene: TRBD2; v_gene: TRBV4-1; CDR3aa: CASSLYGTSGSADTQYF; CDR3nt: TGCGCCAGCAGCCTGTACGGGACTAGCGGGAGCGCAGATACGCAGTATTTT
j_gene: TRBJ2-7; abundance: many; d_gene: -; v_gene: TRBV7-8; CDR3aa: CASSHLPVLSSYEQYF; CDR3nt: TGTGCCAGCAGCCACCTCCCCGTTCTGAGCTCCTACGAGCAGTACTTC
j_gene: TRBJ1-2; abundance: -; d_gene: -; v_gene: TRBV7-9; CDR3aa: CASSFTGPGDGYTF; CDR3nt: TGTGCCAGCAGCTTTACAGGGCCAGGAGATGGCTACACCTTC
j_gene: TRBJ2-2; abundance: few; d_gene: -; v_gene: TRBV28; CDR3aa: CASSFRAVSGTGELFF; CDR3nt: TGTGCCAGCAGTTTTCGTGCTGTCTCCGGGACCGGGGAGCTGTTTTTT
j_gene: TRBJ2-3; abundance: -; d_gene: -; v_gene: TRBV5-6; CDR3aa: CASSAGLRADTQYF; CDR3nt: TGTGCCAGCAGCGCAGGGCTGCGGGCAGATACGCAGTATTTT
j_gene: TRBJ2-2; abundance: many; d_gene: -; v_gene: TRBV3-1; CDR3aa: CASSQAHTGELFF; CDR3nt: TGTGCCAGCAGCCAGGCGCACACCGGGGAGCTGTTTTTT
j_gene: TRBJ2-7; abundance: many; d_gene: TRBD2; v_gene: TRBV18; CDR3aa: CASSPPGTSVLTLEQYF; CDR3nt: TGTGCCAGCTCACCACCCGGGACTAGCGTACTGACCCTCGAGCAGTACTTC
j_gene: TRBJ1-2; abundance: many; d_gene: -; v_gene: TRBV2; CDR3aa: CASRNEEADVGYTF; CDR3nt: TGTGCCAGCAGAAATGAGGAGGCTGATGTTGGCTACACCTTC
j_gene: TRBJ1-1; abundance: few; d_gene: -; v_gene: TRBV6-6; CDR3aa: CASSYGKNTEAFF; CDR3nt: TGTGCCAGCAGTTACGGAAAGAACACTGAAGCTTTCTTT
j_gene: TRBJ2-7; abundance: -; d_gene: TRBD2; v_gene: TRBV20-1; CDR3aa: CSATNPVSGKAYEQYF; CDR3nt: TGCAGTGCCACCAACCCAGTTAGCGGGAAGGCCTACGAGCAGTACTTC
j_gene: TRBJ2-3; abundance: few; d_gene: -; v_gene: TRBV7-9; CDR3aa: CASSPRQVADTQYF; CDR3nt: TGTGCCAGCAGCCCCCGGCAGGTCGCAGATACGCAGTATTTT
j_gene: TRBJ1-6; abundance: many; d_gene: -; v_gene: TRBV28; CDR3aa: CASSFLRNSPLHF; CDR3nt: TGTGCCAGCAGTTTTTTGAGGAATTCACCCCTCCACTTT
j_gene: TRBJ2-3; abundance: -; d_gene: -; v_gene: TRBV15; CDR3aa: CATSSRLSTDTQYF; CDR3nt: TGTGCCACCAGCAGCCGGCTTAGCACAGATACGCAGTATTTT
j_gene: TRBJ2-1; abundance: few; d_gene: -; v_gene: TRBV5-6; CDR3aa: CASSLYLDRQYNEQFF; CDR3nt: TGTGCCAGCAGCCTATATCTAGACAGGCAGTACAATGAGCAGTTCTTC
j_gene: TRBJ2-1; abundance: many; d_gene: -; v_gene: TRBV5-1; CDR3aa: CASSSGLASRRGEQFF; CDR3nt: TGCGCCAGCAGCTCCGGCCTAGCGTCACGAAGGGGTGAGCAGTTCTTC
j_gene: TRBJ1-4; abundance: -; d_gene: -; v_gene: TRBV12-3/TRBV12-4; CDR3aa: CASSLGGEMNEKLFF; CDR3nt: TGTGCCAGCAGTTTGGGGGGCGAGATGAATGAAAAACTGTTTTTT
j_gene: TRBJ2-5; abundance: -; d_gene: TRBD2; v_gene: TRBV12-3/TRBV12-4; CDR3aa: CASSSPGLAGGGQETQYF; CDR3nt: TGTGCCAGCAGTTCGCCGGGACTAGCGGGGGGGGGGCAAGAGACCCAGTACTTC
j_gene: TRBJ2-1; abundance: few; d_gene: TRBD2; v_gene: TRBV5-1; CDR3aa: CASSAPGLAGFRSSYNEQFF; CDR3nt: TGCGCCAGCAGCGCCCCGGGACTAGCGGGCTTTAGGAGCTCCTACAATGAGCAGTTCTTC
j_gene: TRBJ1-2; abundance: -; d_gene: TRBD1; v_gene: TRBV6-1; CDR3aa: CASRARIGIGGQTLPITF; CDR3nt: TGTGCCAGCAGAGCCCGGATTGGAATCGGGGGACAGACTCTTCCTATCACCTTC
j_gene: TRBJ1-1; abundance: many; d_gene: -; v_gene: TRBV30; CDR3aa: CAWRGPGATEAFF; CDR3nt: TGTGCCTGGAGGGGTCCTGGGGCCACTGAAGCTTTCTTT
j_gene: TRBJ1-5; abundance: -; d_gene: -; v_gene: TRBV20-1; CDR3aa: CSAEGTTTSNQPQHF; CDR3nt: TGCAGTGCAGAAGGGACAACCACTAGCAATCAGCCCCAGCATTTT